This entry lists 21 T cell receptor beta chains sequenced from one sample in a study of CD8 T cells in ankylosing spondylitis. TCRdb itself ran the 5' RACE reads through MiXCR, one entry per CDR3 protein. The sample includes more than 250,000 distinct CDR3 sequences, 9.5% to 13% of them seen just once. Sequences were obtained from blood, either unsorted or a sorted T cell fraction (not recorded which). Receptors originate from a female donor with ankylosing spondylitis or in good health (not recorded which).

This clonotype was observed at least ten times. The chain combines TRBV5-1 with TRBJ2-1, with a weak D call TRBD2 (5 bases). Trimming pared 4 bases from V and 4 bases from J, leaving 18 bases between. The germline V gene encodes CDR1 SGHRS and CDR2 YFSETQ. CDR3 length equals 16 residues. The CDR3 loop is CASSPRSGGPYNEQFF. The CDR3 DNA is TGCGCCAGCAGCCCCCGCAGCGGCGGGCCTTACAATGAGCAGTTCTTC.

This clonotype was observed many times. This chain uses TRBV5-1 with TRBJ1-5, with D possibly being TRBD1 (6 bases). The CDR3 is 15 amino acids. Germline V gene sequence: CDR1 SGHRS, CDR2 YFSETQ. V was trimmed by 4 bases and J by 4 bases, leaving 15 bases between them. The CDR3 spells CASSAQQGPNQPQHF. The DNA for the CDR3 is TGCGCCAGCAGCGCTCAACAGGGTCCGAATCAGCCCCAGCATTTT.

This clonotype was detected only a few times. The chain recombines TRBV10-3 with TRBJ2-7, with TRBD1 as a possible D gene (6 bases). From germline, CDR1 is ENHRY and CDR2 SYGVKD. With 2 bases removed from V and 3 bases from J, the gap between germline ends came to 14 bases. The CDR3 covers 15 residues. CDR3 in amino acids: CAISEGQGLGYEQYF. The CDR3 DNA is TGTGCCATCAGTGAGGGTCAGGGGCTGGGCTACGAGCAGTACTTC.

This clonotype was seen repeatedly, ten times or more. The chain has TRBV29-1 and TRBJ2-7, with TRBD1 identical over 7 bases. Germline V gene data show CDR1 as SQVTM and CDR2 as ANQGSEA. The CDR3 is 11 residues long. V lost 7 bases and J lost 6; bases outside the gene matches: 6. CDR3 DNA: TGCAGCGGGATCGGGACAGCCGAGCAGTACTTC. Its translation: CSGIGTAEQYF.

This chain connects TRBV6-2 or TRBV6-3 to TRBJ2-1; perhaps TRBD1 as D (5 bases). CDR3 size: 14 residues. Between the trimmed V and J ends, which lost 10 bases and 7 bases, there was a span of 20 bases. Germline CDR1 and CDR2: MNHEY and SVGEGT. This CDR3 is CATRSGPLRNEQFF. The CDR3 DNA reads TGTGCCACCAGATCAGGGCCACTAAGAAATGAGCAGTTCTTC.

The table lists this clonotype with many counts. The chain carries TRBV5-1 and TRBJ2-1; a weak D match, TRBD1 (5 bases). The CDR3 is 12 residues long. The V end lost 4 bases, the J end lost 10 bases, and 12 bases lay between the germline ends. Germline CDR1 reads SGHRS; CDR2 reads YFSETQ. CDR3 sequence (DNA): TGCGCCAGCAGCGAGCCGCAGGGAGAGCAGTTCTTC. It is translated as CASSEPQGEQFF.

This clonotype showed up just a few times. The CDR3 DNA is TGCAGTGCTAGCCCAGGGTCAGGAGAGACCCAGTACTTC. Translation: CSASPGSGETQYF. The chain carries TRBV20-1 and TRBJ2-5, with a possible D match to TRBD1 (5 bases). Trimming left V 3 bases short and J 4 bases short, with 12 bases between. Germline CDR1 DFQATT, CDR2 SNEGSKA (reference sequence). This CDR3 spans 13 amino acids.

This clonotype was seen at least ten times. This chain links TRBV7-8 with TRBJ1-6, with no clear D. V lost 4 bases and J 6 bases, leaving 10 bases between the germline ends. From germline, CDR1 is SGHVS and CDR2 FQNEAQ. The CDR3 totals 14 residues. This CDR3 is CASSSAVANSPLHF. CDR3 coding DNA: TGTGCCAGCAGCTCGGCGGTTGCTAATTCACCCCTCCACTTT. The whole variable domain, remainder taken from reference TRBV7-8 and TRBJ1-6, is GAGVSQSPRYKVAKRGQDVALRCDPISGHVSLFWYQQALGQGPEFLTYFQNEAQLDKSGLPSDRFFAERPEGSVSTLKIQRTQQEDSAVYLCASSSAVANSPLHFGNGTRLTVT.

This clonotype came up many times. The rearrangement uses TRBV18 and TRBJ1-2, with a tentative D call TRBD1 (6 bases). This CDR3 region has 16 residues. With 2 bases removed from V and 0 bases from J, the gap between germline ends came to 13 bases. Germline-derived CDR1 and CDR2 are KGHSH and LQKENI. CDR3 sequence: CASSPINRETNYGYTF. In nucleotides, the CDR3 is TGTGCCAGCTCACCAATCAACAGGGAGACTAACTATGGCTACACCTTC.

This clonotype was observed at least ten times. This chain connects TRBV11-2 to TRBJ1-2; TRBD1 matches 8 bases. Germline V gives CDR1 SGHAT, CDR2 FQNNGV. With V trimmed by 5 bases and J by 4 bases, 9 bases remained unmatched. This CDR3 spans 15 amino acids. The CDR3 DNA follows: TGTGCCAGCAGCCCATCGCCAGGGGGCGTCTATGGCTACACCTTC. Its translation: CASSPSPGGVYGYTF.

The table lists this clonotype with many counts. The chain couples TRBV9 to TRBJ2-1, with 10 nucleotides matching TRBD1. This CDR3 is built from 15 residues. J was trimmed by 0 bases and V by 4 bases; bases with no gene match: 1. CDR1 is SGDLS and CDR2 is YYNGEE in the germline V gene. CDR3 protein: CASSWTGGSYNEQFF. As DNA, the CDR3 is TGTGCCAGCAGCTGGACAGGGGGCTCCTACAATGAGCAGTTCTTC.

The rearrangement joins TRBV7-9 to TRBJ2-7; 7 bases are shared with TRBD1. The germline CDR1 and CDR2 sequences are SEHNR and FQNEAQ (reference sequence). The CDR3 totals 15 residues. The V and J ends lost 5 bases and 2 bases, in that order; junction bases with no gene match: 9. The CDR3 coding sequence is TGTGCCAGCAGCGAGGGGGCGCTTCCTGCCTACGAGCAGTACTTC. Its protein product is CASSEGALPAYEQYF.

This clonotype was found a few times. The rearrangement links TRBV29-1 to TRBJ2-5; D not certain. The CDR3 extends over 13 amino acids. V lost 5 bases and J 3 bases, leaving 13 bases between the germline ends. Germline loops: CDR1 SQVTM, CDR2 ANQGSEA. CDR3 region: CSVSLGGKETQYF. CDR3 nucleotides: TGCAGCGTTTCCCTTGGTGGAAAAGAGACCCAGTACTTC.

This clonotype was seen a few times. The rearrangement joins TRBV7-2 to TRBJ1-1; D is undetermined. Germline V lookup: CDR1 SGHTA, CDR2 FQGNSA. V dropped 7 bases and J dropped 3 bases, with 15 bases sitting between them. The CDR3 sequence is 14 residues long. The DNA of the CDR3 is TGTGCCAGCACCGTCACAAGGGCTGACACTGAAGCTTTCTTT. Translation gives CASTVTRADTEAFF.

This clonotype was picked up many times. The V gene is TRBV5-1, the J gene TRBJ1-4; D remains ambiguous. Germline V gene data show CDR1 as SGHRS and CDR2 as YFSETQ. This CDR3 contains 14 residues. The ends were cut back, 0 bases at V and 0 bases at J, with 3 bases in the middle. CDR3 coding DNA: TGCGCCAGCAGCTTGGCAGCAACTAATGAAAAACTGTTTTTT. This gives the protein CASSLAATNEKLFF.

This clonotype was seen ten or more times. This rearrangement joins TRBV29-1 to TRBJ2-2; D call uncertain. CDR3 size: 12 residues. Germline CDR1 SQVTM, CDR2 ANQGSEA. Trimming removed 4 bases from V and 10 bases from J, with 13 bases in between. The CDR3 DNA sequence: TGCAGCGTTGGCTTAATTGGTCTGGAGCTGTTTTTT. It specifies CSVGLIGLELFF.

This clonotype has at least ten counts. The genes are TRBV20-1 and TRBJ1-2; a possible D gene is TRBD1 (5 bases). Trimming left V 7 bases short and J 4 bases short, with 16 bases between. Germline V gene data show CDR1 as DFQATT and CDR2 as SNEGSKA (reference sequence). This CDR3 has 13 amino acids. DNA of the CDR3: TGCAGTGGAATCCAGGGCGGATTCTATGGCTACACCTTC. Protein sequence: CSGIQGGFYGYTF.

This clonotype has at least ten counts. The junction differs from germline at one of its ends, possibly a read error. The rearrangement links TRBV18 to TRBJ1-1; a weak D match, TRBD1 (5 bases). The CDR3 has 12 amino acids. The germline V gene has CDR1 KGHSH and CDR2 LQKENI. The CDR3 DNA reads TGCGCCAGCAGCCCCGGGGGAGTTGAAGCTTTCTTT. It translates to CASSPGGVEAFF.

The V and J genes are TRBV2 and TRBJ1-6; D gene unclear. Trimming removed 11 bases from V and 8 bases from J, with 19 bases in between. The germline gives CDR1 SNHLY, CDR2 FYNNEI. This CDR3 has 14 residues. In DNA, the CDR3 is TGTGCCCTCCAAGGATGGGTCGGGGATTCACCCCTCCACTTT. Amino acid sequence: CALQGWVGDSPLHF.

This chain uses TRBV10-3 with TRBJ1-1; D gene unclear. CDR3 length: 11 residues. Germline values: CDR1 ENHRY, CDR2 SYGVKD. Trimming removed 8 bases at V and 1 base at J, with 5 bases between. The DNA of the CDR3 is TGTGCCATCGGGGAGAACACTGAAGCTTTCTTT. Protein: CAIGENTEAFF.

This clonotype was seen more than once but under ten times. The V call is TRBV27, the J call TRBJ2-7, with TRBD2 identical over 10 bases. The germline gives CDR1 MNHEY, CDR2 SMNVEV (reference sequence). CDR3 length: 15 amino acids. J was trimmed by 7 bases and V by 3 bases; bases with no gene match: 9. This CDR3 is CASSFKASGSREQYF. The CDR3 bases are TGTGCCAGCAGTTTTAAGGCTAGCGGGAGTCGTGAGCAGTACTTC.